A single sample is the source of the 3 T cell receptor beta chains below, sequenced in a study of T-cell reconstitution after alpha-beta-depleted transplantation in children. TCRbeta library preparation incorporated unique molecular identifiers. TCRdb re-called the PCR reads through MiXCR, storing one row per CDR3 protein. The table lists fewer than 550,000 distinct CDR3 sequences, approximately 10% of them singletons. Source: PBMCs, mostly from graft donor cells, taken 180 days after TCRalphabeta/CD19-depleted stem cell transplant. These receptors were collected from a female patient aged 2-15 years who had a stem cell transplant for aplastic anemia, so the T cells may come from the graft donor.

This clonotype was found a few times. CDR3 protein: CASSLYQHGRDQPQHF. The CDR3 DNA reads TGTGCCAGCAGTTTGTATCAGCACGGGAGAGATCAGCCCCAGCATTTT. The chain links TRBV28 to TRBJ1-5; D gene ambiguous. Germline-derived CDR1 and CDR2 are MDHEN and SYDVKM. The CDR3 runs to 16 residues. The germline V and J ends were trimmed by 3 bases and 5 bases, with 17 bases remaining between them.

This rearrangement joins TRBV5-1 to TRBJ2-7; the match to TRBD1 covers 9 bases. Trimming at V came to 0 bases and at J to 2 bases, leaving 3 bases not matched to a gene. The CDR3 is 15 amino acids. Germline V gene data show CDR1 as SGHRS and CDR2 as YFSETQ. The CDR3 DNA reads TGCGCCAGCAGCTTGGGACAGGGGGTGACCTACGAGCAGTACTTC. It yields the protein CASSLGQGVTYEQYF.

The chain uses TRBV25-1 and TRBJ2-1; TRBD2 aligns across 10 bases. Germline-derived CDR1 and CDR2 are MGHDK and SYGVNS. V gave up 1 base and J gave up 0 bases; unmatched junction bases: 3. The length of the CDR3 is 17 residues. Here the CDR3 DNA reads TGTGCCAGCAGTGAATTAGCGGGAGGCAACTCCTACAATGAGCAGTTCTTC. Translation: CASSELAGGNSYNEQFF. Complete variable domain (other parts from reference TRBV25-1 and TRBJ2-1): EADIYQTPRYLVIGTGKKITLECSQTMGHDKMYWYQQDPGMELHLIHYSYGVNSTEKGDLSSESTVSRIRTEHFPLTLESARPSHTSQYLCASSELAGGNSYNEQFFGPGTRLTVL.